Listed here are 17 T cell receptor beta chains from one sample, sequenced in a study of T cell changes during pregnancy in multiple sclerosis (dated by TCRdb to between 2018 and 2020). Libraries were prepared through the immunoSEQ multiplex PCR assay. TCRdb took over this immuneACCESS table, retaining in-frame rearrangements with V and J assigned. Such tables are incomplete; in checked studies, under half of the missing clones stem from an unresolved V gene, and the remainder is unexplained. This sample has 75,000 to 95,000 clones in its table, and roughly 94% of those were observed once. The ten largest clones take up over 0.12% of the sample. This specimen consisted of CD4+ T cells from peripheral blood mononuclear cells, obtained after pregnancy. The source of these receptors is a female donor with multiple sclerosis, enrolled in a pregnancy study.

The gene calls are TRBV7-3 and TRBJ2-3; 9 bases match TRBD2. The CDR3 consists of 14 residues. V was pared by 2 bases and J by 7 bases, with 4 bases of the junction left unmatched. Germline V gene data show CDR1 as SGHTA and CDR2 as FQGTGA. CDR3 nucleotides: TGTGCCAGCAGCTTAGGCGGGGGGGGAAATACGCAGTATTTT. Translating it yields CASSLGGGGNTQYF.

The chain joins TRBV27 to TRBJ2-5, with a weak D call TRBD1 (5 bases). With 5 bases removed from V and 2 bases from J, the gap between germline ends came to 15 bases. Per germline, CDR1 MNHEY and CDR2 SMNVEV (reference sequence). The CDR3 totals 15 residues. Here the CDR3 DNA reads TGTGCCAGCAGTGGATCCCCAGGACATCAAGAGACCCAGTACTTC. This codes for CASSGSPGHQETQYF.

J is TRBJ2-7 and V is TRBV14; 9 bases match TRBD1. CDR1 and CDR2 from the germline V gene are SGHDN and FVKESK. This CDR3 comprises 15 residues. Germline trimming cut 4 bases from V and 4 bases from J; bases unmatched to any gene: 8. Here the CDR3 reads CASSPGPTGGYEQYF. For the CDR3, the DNA is TGTGCCAGCAGCCCGGGTCCGACAGGGGGGTACGAGCAGTACTTC.

The chain links TRBV11-2 to TRBJ1-2; TRBD1 matches at 10 bases. The ends lost 3 bases at V and 2 bases at J; junction bases unmatched: 3. The length of the CDR3 is 15 residues. CDR1 and CDR2 (germline): SGHAT, FQNNGV. The CDR3 protein is CASSFPGQGNYGYTF. CDR3 coding DNA: TGTGCCAGCAGCTTCCCGGGACAGGGGAACTATGGCTACACCTTC.

The chain combines TRBV5-1 with TRBJ2-5, with 8 bases fitting TRBD1. CDR1 is SGHRS, CDR2 YFSETQ, per germline. V trimming: 4 bases; J trimming: 4 bases; junction bases outside the gene matches: 6. The CDR3 loop spans 14 amino acids. The CDR3 coding sequence is TGCGCCAGCAGCGTCGGACAGGGCCGAGAGACCCAGTACTTC. It yields the protein CASSVGQGRETQYF.

This rearrangement joins TRBV6-6 to TRBJ2-7; tentative D call: TRBD2 (6 bases). CDR3 length equals 15 residues. The ends were cut back, 4 bases at V and 0 bases at J, with 13 bases in the middle. In germline, CDR1 is MNHNY, CDR2 SVGAGI (reference sequence). DNA for the CDR3: TGTGCCAGCAGTTTTGTGGGGGGAATCTCCTACGAGCAGTACTTC. Encoded protein: CASSFVGGISYEQYF.

The V gene is TRBV2, the J gene TRBJ2-2; possibly TRBD1 for D (5 bases). Looked up from germline, CDR1 is SNHLY and CDR2 is FYNNEI. V lost 3 bases to trimming and J lost 1 base, with 12 bases between them. This CDR3 is 16 amino acids long. CDR3 residues: CASSDVQGRNTGELFF. CDR3 coding DNA: TGTGCCAGCAGTGACGTCCAGGGTCGGAACACCGGGGAGCTGTTTTTT.

CDR3 region: CASSSLPGQPQHF. As DNA, the CDR3 is TGCGCCAGCAGCAGCCTTCCGGGGCAGCCCCAGCATTTT. This chain links TRBV4-1 with TRBJ1-5, with D hard to call. V was cut by 5 bases and J by 7 bases, with 12 bases left in between. This CDR3 is built from 13 residues. Germline CDR1 MGHRA, CDR2 YSYEKL.

The chain joins TRBV9 to TRBJ2-1; 10 bases agree with TRBD2. This CDR3 comprises 18 residues. Germline lookup yields CDR1 SGDLS and CDR2 YYNGEE. V shed 4 bases, J shed 6 bases, and the junction held 16 bases outside the gene matches. Here the CDR3 DNA reads TGTGCCAGCAGCTCCCCAGGAGGAGCGGGAGGGCCGGTCAATGAGCAGTTCTTC. This codes for CASSSPGGAGGPVNEQFF.

The chain combines TRBV9 with TRBJ2-1; no definite D call. The V end was cut by 0 bases, the J end by 0 bases, with 4 bases between. The CDR3 runs 14 residues. CDR1 is SGDLS, CDR2 YYNGEE, per germline. CDR3 residues: CASSVASSYNEQFF. CDR3 nucleotides: TGTGCCAGCAGCGTAGCGAGCTCCTACAATGAGCAGTTCTTC. Supplemented by reference TRBV9 and TRBJ2-1, the full variable domain reads DSGVTQTPKHLITATGQRVTLRCSPRSGDLSVYWYQQSLDQGLQFLIQYYNGEERAKGNILERFSAQQFPDLHSELNLSSLELGDSALYFCASSVASSYNEQFFGPGTRLTVL.

This clone has just a few counts. This chain connects TRBV10-3 to TRBJ1-5, with D possibly being TRBD1 (5 bases). There are 17 residues in the CDR3. Germline assignment: CDR1 ENHRY and CDR2 SYGVKD. With 3 bases removed from V and 4 bases from J, the gap between germline ends came to 19 bases. The CDR3: CAISDPPGGPGNQPQHF. In nucleotides, the CDR3 is TGTGCCATCAGTGACCCCCCCGGGGGACCCGGTAATCAGCCCCAGCATTTT.

This clone occurred once. The chain is built from TRBV6-1 and TRBJ2-7, with 8 bases matching TRBD2. J gave up 7 bases and V 7 bases, and 9 bases lay outside the gene matches. Germline CDR1 MNHNS, CDR2 SASEGT. This CDR3 spans 13 amino acids. The CDR3 reads CASTSGGRGEQYF. The CDR3 region has the DNA TGTGCCAGCACCAGCGGGGGACGAGGGGAGCAGTACTTC.

This clone was seen a handful of times. The chain couples TRBV7-2 to TRBJ2-1; 7 nucleotides match TRBD2. J lost 9 bases, V lost 9 bases, and 20 bases had no gene match. Germline CDR1 and CDR2: SGHTA and FQGNSA. The CDR3 length is 16 residues. In DNA form, the CDR3 reads TGTGCCAGTTTCGAGCTGGGGGGAGGGCCGGGAGGTGAGCAGTTCTTC. Translated, it gives CASFELGGGPGGEQFF.

The sample holds one count of this clone. The chain links TRBV6-5 to TRBJ1-2, with unresolved D. With 4 bases removed from V and 8 bases from J, the gap between germline ends came to 11 bases. CDR1 is MNHEY, CDR2 SVGAGI, per germline. The CDR3 totals 12 residues. The CDR3 DNA reads as TGTGCCAGCAGTTCTTGGGTGGGCGGCTACACCTTC. Amino acid sequence: CASSSWVGGYTF.

The J gene is TRBJ2-3, the V gene TRBV13, with a possible D match to TRBD2 (7 bases). This CDR3 region has 23 residues. CDR1 is PRHDT and CDR2 is FYEKMQ in the germline V gene (reference sequence). The ends were cut back, 3 bases at V and 0 bases at J, with 34 bases in the middle. CDR3 bases: TGTGCCAGCAGCTTCTTCCTCAGTGGGGGGGCATTGTGGAGCCGGCTTAGCACAGATACGCAGTATTTT. This sequence encodes CASSFFLSGGALWSRLSTDTQYF.

The chain couples TRBV7-8 to TRBJ1-2; D is possibly TRBD1 (5 bases). CDR3 length: 13 residues. Germline V gene sequence: CDR1 SGHVS, CDR2 FQNEAQ. V dropped 5 bases and J dropped 4 bases, with 11 bases sitting between them. CDR3 sequence: CASSPRGTYGYTF. The CDR3 nucleotides read TGTGCCAGCAGCCCCCGGGGGACCTATGGCTACACCTTC.

V usage is TRBV25-1 and J usage is TRBJ1-3; 9 bases agree with TRBD1. The V gene's germline CDR1 is MGHDK and CDR2 SYGVNS. The CDR3 sequence is 14 residues long. V shed 10 bases, J shed 0 bases, and the junction held 4 bases outside the gene matches. Written as DNA, the CDR3 is TGTGCCACTGGACAGGGGAGCTCTGGAAACACCATATATTTT. This translates into CATGQGSSGNTIYF.